This TCR beta chain emerged from a study of blood T cell repertoires in COVID-19. Study background: The United States, Italy and Spain were the sources of the acute and convalescent COVID-19 samples. Nucleic acid was either cDNA or gDNA, and it came from T cells, B-cell-depleted T cells, or PBMCs.

Authors' data handling: Reference gene primer amplification gave estimated nucleated cell counts. The assay was immunoSEQ multiplex PCR, and TCRdb's table has in-frame clones only and misses some. The DNA gave D and trimming, while V, J and clone size come from that table. Of approximately 100,000 clones listed, roughly nine tenths are singletons. Sequences were obtained from peripheral blood. The receptor comes from a middle-aged man with acute or convalescent COVID-19.

CDR3 nucleotides: TGTGCCAGCAGCTTGCCGGGACAGCTTAACTATGGCTACACCTTC. As protein: CASSLPGQLNYGYTF. This rearrangement joins TRBV7-8 to TRBJ1-2, with TRBD1 matching over 7 bases. Trimming at V came to 3 bases and at J to 1 base, leaving 5 bases not matched to a gene. CDR1 SGHVS and CDR2 FQNEAQ come from the germline V gene. The CDR3 spans 15 residues.